These 7 T cell receptor beta chains share one sample of origin, sequenced in a study of early T cells in non-severe SARS-CoV-2 infection. TCRdb analysed the 5' RACE reads with MiXCR anew, one entry per CDR3 protein. This sample has about 80,000 distinct CDR3 sequences, with over 10% found just once. The specimen sequenced was whole blood. The receptors here all came from an adult who was a healthcare worker with PCR-confirmed SARS-CoV-2 infection or an uninfected control (not recorded which).

Worth noting for this clonotype: This sequence may be a read error, since a much larger clone differs from it by one base. The chain links TRBV5-6 to TRBJ2-1, with D perhaps matching TRBD1 (6 bases). CDR3 size: 16 residues. Germline loops: CDR1 SGHDT, CDR2 YYEEEE. For the CDR3, the DNA is TGTGCCAGCAGCTCATGGGGGCGTACCTCCTACTATGAGCAGTTCTTC. Its translation is CASSSWGRTSYYEQFF. The full variable domain, in which reference TRBV5-6 and TRBJ2-1 provide the parts outside the CDR3, is DAGVTQSPTHLIKTRGQQVTLRCSPKSGHDTVSWYQQALGQGPQFIFQYYEEEERQRGNFPDRFSGHQFPNYSSELNVNALLLGDSALYLCASSSWGRTSYYEQFFGPGTRLTVL.

The V and J genes are TRBV2 and TRBJ2-3; D remains ambiguous. The CDR3 is 13 residues long. The germline V and J ends were trimmed by 6 bases and 1 base, with 8 bases remaining between them. The germline gives CDR1 SNHLY, CDR2 FYNNEI. CDR3 in amino acids: CASRPTRTDTQYF. In nucleotides, the CDR3 is TGTGCCAGCAGGCCAACTCGCACAGATACGCAGTATTTT.

This sequence joins TRBV20-1 and TRBJ2-5, with unresolved D. The CDR3 extends over 12 amino acids. With 5 bases removed from V and 7 bases from J, the gap between germline ends came to 14 bases. Germline values: CDR1 DFQATT, CDR2 SNEGSKA (reference sequence). The CDR3 bases are TGCAGTGCTCGCCCCGCGGCACGGACCCAGTACTTC. It codes for CSARPAARTQYF.

The J gene is TRBJ2-7, the V gene TRBV18; D call uncertain. V was shortened by 2 bases and J by 3 bases, with 8 bases between the two germline ends. CDR1 and CDR2 from the germline V gene are KGHSH and LQKENI. CDR3 size: 13 residues. Here the CDR3 DNA reads TGTGCCAGCTCACCAAGTCAGGACTACGAGCAGTACTTC. Protein: CASSPSQDYEQYF.

This chain links TRBV5-1 with TRBJ1-6, with D tentatively TRBD1 (5 bases). This CDR3 spans 14 amino acids. Germline CDR1 and CDR2: SGHRS and YFSETQ. V was pared by 6 bases and J by 3 bases, with 10 bases between. The CDR3 here is CASNPGGYNSPLHF. As DNA, the CDR3 is TGCGCCAGCAACCCGGGGGGCTATAATTCACCCCTCCACTTT.

This clonotype was picked up many times. V gene TRBV5-1 combines with J gene TRBJ2-7; D gene ambiguous. The germline V gene encodes CDR1 SGHRS and CDR2 YFSETQ. This CDR3 is built from 16 residues. V dropped 4 bases and J dropped 3 bases, with 20 bases sitting between them. CDR3 region: CASSPRQAGRFYEQYF. DNA for the CDR3: TGCGCCAGCAGCCCAAGGCAGGCCGGAAGATTCTACGAGCAGTACTTC.

V usage is TRBV18 and J usage is TRBJ2-3; the match to TRBD2 covers 7 bases. The CDR3 length is 15 residues. V lost 3 bases, J lost 0 bases, and 3 bases stayed unmatched. CDR1 is KGHSH, CDR2 LQKENI, per germline. The CDR3 DNA is TGTGCCAGCTCACCGCTGCGGGGGAGCACAGATACGCAGTATTTT. It yields the protein CASSPLRGSTDTQYF.